This is a list of T cell receptor beta chains from one sample in a study of cytomegalovirus exposure and HLA in healthy donors. Profiled with immunoSEQ multiplex PCR; TCRdb holds only in-frame clones, not every one. The sample table sets out just over 80,000 clones. Sequenced material: PBMCs. Source of these receptors: a woman aged 30 to 39 in good health and CMV-seronegative. Both conserved end residues are part of each CDR3. The D gene is left open where the match is weak.

d_gene,j_gene,v_gene,CDR3nt,CDR3aa
TRBD2,TRBJ2-2,TRBV18,TGTGCCAGCTCACCTTCCCCAGCGGGGTTGTCCGGGGAGCTGTTTTTT,CASSPSPAGLSGELFF
NA,TRBJ2-1,TRBV4-1,TGCGCCAGCAGCCAAAGTCCAGCGGACAATGAGCAGTTCTTC,CASSQSPADNEQFF
TRBD1,TRBJ2-6,TRBV18,TGTGCCAGCTCACGGACAGGTGAAGTAGGTCGGGCCAACGTCCTGACTTTC,CASSRTGEVGRANVLTF
NA,TRBJ2-1,TRBV5-1,TGCGCCAGCAGCTTGGAGCCGGTCGGGTCCGACAATGAGCAGTTCTTC,CASSLEPVGSDNEQFF
NA,TRBJ2-5,TRBV5-6,TGTGCCAGCAGCCTCCGACTTACTTACCAAGAGACCCAGTACTTC,CASSLRLTYQETQYF
NA,TRBJ2-1,TRBV6-5,TGTGCCAGCAGAGCCGGACTAATCACCTACAATGAGCAGTTCTTC,CASRAGLITYNEQFF
NA,TRBJ1-2,TRBV6-5,TGTGCCAGCAGTTACCGAGGACAGCCTGGGAACTATGGCTACACCTTC,CASSYRGQPGNYGYTF
NA,TRBJ1-1,TRBV18,TGTGCCAGCTCCGAAAGCCAGAACACTGAAGCTTTCTTT,CASSESQNTEAFF
NA,TRBJ1-2,TRBV7-9,TGTGCCAGCAGCTTTGGGGGCGGCCAGGGGAGCGGCTACACCTTC,CASSFGGGQGSGYTF
TRBD1,TRBJ2-7,TRBV19,TGTGCCAGTAGTATGGGACAGGGTAGTTCCTACGAGCAGTACTTC,CASSMGQGSSYEQYF
TRBD1,TRBJ1-1,TRBV2,TGTGCCAGCGCGACAGGGACCACTGAAGCTTTCTTT,CASATGTTEAFF
TRBD1,TRBJ1-1,TRBV18,TGTGCCAGCTCAGGACAGGGTCCGGACACTGAAGATTTCTTT,CASSGQGPDTEDFF
TRBD1,TRBJ1-4,TRBV7-9,TGTGCCAGCAGCTTAGGTCAGGGGGCAGTGGGTGAAAAACTGTTTTTT,CASSLGQGAVGEKLFF
NA,TRBJ1-1,TRBV30,TGTGCCTGCTACCGCGCGGGGGGGAACACTGAAGCTTTCTTT,CACYRAGGNTEAFF
NA,TRBJ1-4,TRBV30,TGTGCCTGGAGTGCCCAGGGAACAACTAATGAAAAACTGTTTTTT,CAWSAQGTTNEKLFF
TRBD1,TRBJ2-1,TRBV4-1,TGCGCCAGCAGCGACAGGGAATACTCCTACAATGAGCAGTTCTTC,CASSDREYSYNEQFF
TRBD2,TRBJ2-3,TRBV5-5,TGTGCCAGCAGCACCGTAGGACTAGCGGTAGCAGATACGCAGTATTTT,CASSTVGLAVADTQYF
TRBD1,TRBJ1-6,TRBV30,TGTGCCTGGAGTGTACTAGGACAGGGGGGAAGAAATTCACCCCTCCACTTT,CAWSVLGQGGRNSPLHF
NA,TRBJ2-7,TRBV29-1,TGCAGCTTCCGGGACAACGACTACGAGCAGTACTTC,CSFRDNDYEQYF
NA,TRBJ1-5,TRBV30,TGTGCCGGGAGTGTAGCCGGGGGGAGCAATCAGCCCCAGCATTTT,CAGSVAGGSNQPQHF
TRBD1,TRBJ1-4,TRBV5-1,TGCGCCAGCAGCCATGGTCAGGGGGGAGAAAAACTGTTTTTT,CASSHGQGGEKLFF
TRBD2,TRBJ2-7,TRBV11-2,TGTGCCAGCAGCCTAGCGGGGGTAGGCAGACGATCCTACGAGCAGTACTTC,CASSLAGVGRRSYEQYF
TRBD1,TRBJ2-5,TRBV19,TGTGCCAGTAGTACTGGGTCGGGACAGCAAGAGACCCAGTACTTC,CASSTGSGQQETQYF
TRBD1,TRBJ2-3,TRBV19,TGTGCCAGTAGTATGGACCCGACAGGGCCGCTGGGGAGCACAGATACGCAGTATTTT,CASSMDPTGPLGSTDTQYF